This T cell receptor (beta chain) was captured by sequencing in a study of control samples from healthy donors and cancer patients. This clone was seen a single time. The CDR3 has 13 residues. Germline values: CDR1 SGHAT, CDR2 FQNNGV. With 6 bases clipped from V and 5 bases from J, the junction kept 4 bases outside the gene matches. TCRdb's table, derived via immunoSEQ multiplex PCR, lists solely in-frame clones and lacks some. In the table there are 90,000 or so clones, less than 90% of which are singletons. The V call is TRBV11-2, the J call TRBJ2-1; 7 bases match TRBD1. The sequencing input was blood. The receptor was isolated from a woman aged 70-85 years in good health. The CDR3 DNA sequence: TGTGCCAGCAGTTGGGACAGAAACAATGAGCAGTTCTTC. Translated: CASSWDRNNEQFF.